This passage covers 14 T cell receptor beta chains from one sample sequenced in a study of T cells in Graves' hyperthyroidism and ophthalmopathy. Amplification targeted TCR beta CDR3 regions from RNA transcripts. HTBI primers were the set used in a first-round RT-PCR of the TCR CDR3. Each CDR3 protein is one row after TCRdb ran MiXCR on the multiplex PCR reads. The table includes more than 350,000 distinct CDR3 sequences, 13% to 15% detected once. The sequenced sample consisted of blood. The receptors originated from a woman aged 60-75 years with Graves' ophthalmopathy.

This clonotype has at least ten counts. V usage is TRBV27 and J usage is TRBJ2-2, with TRBD2 matching over 7 bases. The J segment lost 5 bases and the V segment lost 7 bases, leaving 10 bases of the junction unmatched. This CDR3 comprises 15 residues. Germline assignment: CDR1 MNHEY and CDR2 SMNVEV (reference sequence). The CDR3 reads CASTPIAGRTGELFF. The CDR3 DNA reads as TGTGCCAGCACTCCAATAGCGGGTCGGACCGGGGAGCTGTTTTTT.

Details on this clonotype: A much larger clone differs from this one at a single base, so this may be a read error. V and J are TRBV6-1 and TRBJ2-1; D perhaps matches TRBD1 (5 bases). Germline V gene lookup returns CDR1 MNHNS and CDR2 SASEGT. The CDR3 is 15 amino acids. CDR3 bases: TGTGCCAGCAGTGATGTCGGCAGGGCAAAGACTGAGCGGTTCTTC. It codes for CASSDVGRAKTERFF.

This clonotype was recorded at least ten times. J is TRBJ2-7 and V is TRBV7-2, with D perhaps TRBD2 (5 bases). In germline, CDR1 is SGHTA, CDR2 FQGNSA. V was clipped by 7 bases and J by 6 bases, with 16 bases between them. This CDR3 is 13 amino acids long. In DNA, the CDR3 is TGTGCCAGCATCCCCCGGGGTAAGGTCGAGCAGTACTTC. It encodes CASIPRGKVEQYF.

This clonotype was observed at least ten times. The chain links TRBV5-1 to TRBJ2-3, with D hard to call. V gave up 5 bases and J gave up 4 bases, with 5 bases separating them. Germline values: CDR1 SGHRS, CDR2 YFSETQ. CDR3 length: 11 amino acids. The CDR3: CASRLADTQYF. CDR3 sequence (DNA): TGCGCCAGCAGACTCGCAGATACGCAGTATTTT.

This clonotype was seen more than once but under ten times. The chain uses TRBV19 and TRBJ2-1, with TRBD2 matching over 13 bases. Germline V gene sequence: CDR1 LNHDA, CDR2 SQIVND (reference sequence). The junction had 17 bases not matched to a gene; V was cut back by 5 bases and J by 7 bases. The CDR3 has 19 residues. Here the CDR3 reads CASSHRLAGGLRFRNEQFF. The CDR3 region has the DNA TGTGCCAGTAGTCACCGACTAGCGGGAGGTCTCCGTTTCCGAAATGAGCAGTTCTTC. The complete variable domain, with remaining parts taken from reference TRBV19 and TRBJ2-1, reads DGGITQSPKYLFRKEGQNVTLSCEQNLNHDAMYWYRQDPGQGLRLIYYSQIVNDFQKGDIAEGYSVSREKKESFPLTVTSAQKNPTAFYLCASSHRLAGGLRFRNEQFFGPGTRLTVL.

This chain joins TRBV30 and TRBJ2-5; 9 bases fit TRBD1. Germline loops: CDR1 GTSNPN, CDR2 SVGIG (reference sequence). The CDR3 is 15 residues long. V shed 4 bases, J shed 5 bases, and the junction held 11 bases outside the gene matches. CDR3 coding DNA: TGTGCCTGGACCCCCCGGGGGACAGGGTTGGAGACCCAGTACTTC. It translates to CAWTPRGTGLETQYF.

The V call is TRBV5-1, the J call TRBJ2-7; 7 bases align to TRBD2. The V gene end was trimmed by 4 bases and the J gene end by 5 bases; junction bases not matched to a gene: 12. CDR1 and CDR2 from the germline V gene are SGHRS and YFSETQ. The CDR3 contains 15 residues. Here the CDR3 reads CASSGTTGRGNEQYF. The CDR3 bases are TGCGCCAGCAGCGGGACGACTGGGAGGGGAAACGAGCAGTACTTC.

Worth noting for this clonotype: The junction departs from germline at one end; a sequencing error may be responsible. This rearrangement joins TRBV6-8 to TRBJ1-4, with D tentatively TRBD1 (6 bases). The CDR3 length is 14 residues. Germline values: CDR1 MNHGY, CDR2 SAAAGT. This chain's CDR3 is CVSSGAGLSEKLFF. CDR3 sequence (DNA): TGTGTCAGCTCAGGGGCAGGGCTGTCTGAAAAACTGTTTTTT.

This clonotype was counted at least ten times. The chain links TRBV7-2 to TRBJ2-1, with a weak D call TRBD2 (6 bases). This CDR3 comprises 14 residues. V was trimmed by 5 bases and J by 7 bases, leaving 15 bases between them. The germline gives CDR1 SGHTA, CDR2 FQGNSA. CDR3 sequence: CASSMGRDWNEQFF. CDR3 coding DNA: TGTGCCAGCAGCATGGGCCGGGACTGGAATGAGCAGTTCTTC.

This clonotype occurred many times. V and J are TRBV30 and TRBJ2-1; TRBD2 agrees at 12 bases. The CDR3 contains 19 residues. CDR1 and CDR2 (germline): GTSNPN, SVGIG (reference sequence). V lost 0 bases to trimming and J lost 3 bases; unmatched junction nucleotides: 12. CDR3 sequence: CAWSVNARLAGVHYNEQFF. In DNA form, the CDR3 reads TGTGCCTGGAGTGTAAACGCCAGACTAGCGGGAGTGCACTACAATGAGCAGTTCTTC.

This clonotype occurred many times. V and J are TRBV20-1 and TRBJ2-7; 7 nucleotides match TRBD1. The CDR3 sequence is 14 residues long. Germline V gene lookup returns CDR1 DFQATT and CDR2 SNEGSKA (reference sequence). Unmatched junction bases numbered 9, after V lost 6 bases and J lost 1 base. The CDR3 DNA reads TGCAGTGCCAATTCCCTGGGACAGTCCTACGAGCAGTACTTC. It specifies CSANSLGQSYEQYF.

A remark on this clonotype: This may come from a read error, since a much larger clone is one base off. V usage is TRBV6-1 and J usage is TRBJ2-7; 11 nucleotides align to TRBD1. Germline V CDR1 and CDR2: MNHNS, SASEGT. This CDR3 has 14 amino acids. This CDR3 is CASTWGQGGYERYF. CDR3 bases: TGTGCCAGCACGTGGGGACAGGGGGGCTACGAGCGGTACTTC.

There are many counts of this clonotype. The chain couples TRBV5-1 to TRBJ2-1, with 7 bases that match TRBD1. Trimming cost V 4 bases and J 6 bases; bases outside gene matches: 10. Germline V gene lookup returns CDR1 SGHRS and CDR2 YFSETQ. The CDR3 spans 15 residues. CDR3: CASSRGDRAGNEQFF. In DNA form, the CDR3 reads TGCGCCAGCAGCCGAGGAGACAGGGCTGGCAATGAGCAGTTCTTC.

This clonotype was detected many times. V is TRBV6-6 and J is TRBJ2-7, with 10 positions matching TRBD2. The J segment lost 5 bases and the V segment lost 0 bases, leaving 4 bases of the junction unmatched. Per germline, CDR1 MNHNY and CDR2 SVGAGI (reference sequence). The CDR3 consists of 15 residues. CDR3 DNA: TGTGCCAGCAGTTACTCGAGGGGACTAGCGAACGAGCAGTACTTC. Residues: CASSYSRGLANEQYF.